Following are 13 T cell receptor beta chains from one sample sequenced in a study of CD4 T cells in relation to SARS-CoV-2 and coronaviruses. The antigens for these receptors are not known. TCRdb keeps only in-frame clones here, not all; method: immunoSEQ multiplex PCR. The data hold about 29,000 clones, with 60% to 85% observed a single time. CD4+ T cells from unexposed donors were obtained before the COVID-19 pandemic (2011-2018). After nine to ten days of culture, CD4+ T cells were isolated. Input material: CD4+ T cells from PBMCs, cultured in vitro. Receptor source: a human donor in good health.

By share of the sample, this clone is medium-sized (0.01 to 0.1%). This chain connects TRBV7-9 to TRBJ2-5; D is perhaps TRBD2 (6 bases). The CDR3 covers 12 residues. Germline CDR1 SEHNR, CDR2 FQNEAQ (reference sequence). V shed 1 base and J shed 9 bases, with 9 bases lying between them. CDR3 sequence: CASSLDAGSQYF. The DNA for the CDR3 is TGTGCCAGCAGCTTAGATGCGGGGTCCCAGTACTTC.

The chain carries TRBV6-5 and TRBJ1-3; 7 bases line up with TRBD1. V lost 6 bases to trimming and J lost 7 bases; unmatched junction nucleotides: 9. CDR3 length: 14 amino acids. Germline V CDR1 and CDR2: MNHEY, SVGAGI. CDR3 in amino acids: CASRGWTGSNTIYF. The CDR3 DNA is TGTGCCAGCAGGGGATGGACAGGTTCGAACACCATATATTTT.

The chain is built from TRBV28 and TRBJ2-1; a possible D gene is TRBD2 (6 bases). The V end lost 5 bases, the J end lost 5 bases, and 13 bases lay between the germline ends. This CDR3 comprises 14 residues. Germline V gives CDR1 MDHEN, CDR2 SYDVKM. CDR3 in DNA: TGTGCCAGCAGTCCACGGGACTGGGACAATGAGCAGTTCTTC. This gives the protein CASSPRDWDNEQFF.

The rearrangement uses TRBV18 and TRBJ2-7, with a possible D match to TRBD2 (5 bases). The CDR3 has 15 amino acids. Germline V gene lookup returns CDR1 KGHSH and CDR2 LQKENI. The V gene lost 6 bases and the J gene lost 6 bases, with 21 bases spanning the gap. CDR3 loop: CASSWSSDWPLEQYF. The CDR3, as DNA: TGTGCCAGCTCTTGGAGTAGCGACTGGCCCCTCGAGCAGTACTTC.

The chain uses TRBV5-6 and TRBJ1-5; D might be TRBD1 (5 bases). The CDR3 runs 14 residues. Germline lookup yields CDR1 SGHDT and CDR2 YYEEEE. V was clipped by 1 base and J by 6 bases, with 11 bases between them. The CDR3: CASSLMGLGQPQHF. The DNA for the CDR3 is TGTGCCAGCAGCTTGATGGGACTCGGTCAGCCCCAGCATTTT.

This chain uses TRBV5-1 with TRBJ1-5, with D possibly matching TRBD1 (6 bases). The germline V gene encodes CDR1 SGHRS and CDR2 YFSETQ. The CDR3 covers 15 residues. Trimming stripped 4 bases from V and 4 bases from J, with 15 bases between. The CDR3 region is CASSPEQGSNQPQHF. The CDR3, as DNA: TGCGCCAGCAGCCCGGAACAGGGCTCGAATCAGCCCCAGCATTTT.

The chain links TRBV5-1 to TRBJ2-6; TRBD1 is a possible D gene (5 bases). The CDR3 covers 19 residues. CDR1 SGHRS and CDR2 YFSETQ come from the germline V gene. The V end lost 1 base, the J end lost 0 bases, and 17 bases lay between the germline ends. The CDR3 region is CASSLIPTVLNSGANVLTF. The CDR3 DNA reads as TGCGCCAGCAGCTTGATCCCGACAGTCCTCAACTCTGGGGCCAACGTCCTGACTTTC.

The CDR3 loop is CAISENRGQEKLFF. CDR3 coding DNA: TGTGCCATCAGTGAGAACAGGGGCCAGGAAAAACTGTTTTTT. V gene TRBV10-3 combines with J gene TRBJ1-4; 7 positions agree with TRBD1. The germline gives CDR1 ENHRY, CDR2 SYGVKD. The CDR3 sequence is 14 residues long. The V segment lost 2 bases and the J segment 8 bases; nucleotides outside the gene matches: 5.

The V and J genes are TRBV19 and TRBJ2-3; D is tentatively TRBD1 or TRBD2 (5 bases each). This CDR3 is built from 13 residues. Germline CDR1 and CDR2: LNHDA and SQIVND (reference sequence). The V gene lost 10 bases and the J gene lost 2 bases, with 13 bases spanning the gap. For the CDR3, the DNA is TGTGCCACCTCCCGGGGCCACACAGATACGCAGTATTTT. It specifies CATSRGHTDTQYF.

This clone appeared once. The chain couples TRBV6-4 to TRBJ1-5; D is perhaps TRBD1 (5 bases). This CDR3 contains 15 residues. From germline, CDR1 is MRHNA and CDR2 SNTAGT. V lost 8 bases to trimming and J lost 0 bases, with 14 bases between them. CDR3 loop: CASRDRAYSNQPQHF. The CDR3 nucleotides are TGTGCCAGCCGCGACAGAGCTTATAGCAATCAGCCCCAGCATTTT.

The chain is built from TRBV29-1 and TRBJ2-5; a possible D gene is TRBD2 (6 bases). V dropped 7 bases and J dropped 2 bases, with 8 bases sitting between them. The length of the CDR3 is 11 residues. Germline V gene sequence: CDR1 SQVTM, CDR2 ANQGSEA. The CDR3 loop reads CSAGTQETQYF. CDR3 DNA sequence: TGCAGCGCTGGGACTCAAGAGACCCAGTACTTC.

The chain couples TRBV5-1 to TRBJ2-2; D is possibly TRBD1 (7 bases). The CDR3 sequence is 16 residues long. Looked up from germline, CDR1 is SGHRS and CDR2 is YFSETQ. V was trimmed by 4 bases and J by 0 bases, leaving 13 bases between them. CDR3 amino acids: CASSPGDRANTGELFF. Written as DNA, the CDR3 is TGCGCCAGCAGCCCGGGAGACAGGGCGAACACCGGGGAGCTGTTTTTT.

The chain recombines TRBV7-3 with TRBJ2-1; 9 nucleotides match TRBD2. J lost 2 bases, V lost 5 bases, and 1 base had no gene match. The CDR3 consists of 14 residues. CDR1 is SGHTA and CDR2 is FQGTGA in the germline V gene. The CDR3 loop reads CASSPSGTYNEQFF. CDR3 coding DNA: TGTGCCAGCAGCCCTAGCGGGACCTACAATGAGCAGTTCTTC.